This TCR beta chain was observed in a study of neurological immune-mediated disorders. This clonotype was counted at least ten times. Antigen: not known. Points from the study as a whole: TCR clonal expansion peaked in HTLV-1-associated myelopathy patients and was lowest in multiple sclerosis patients.

V lost 0 bases, J lost 2 bases, and 3 bases stayed unmatched. The CDR3 contains 16 residues. Germline V CDR1 and CDR2: SGHVS, FNYEAQ. In TCRdb, the 5' RACE reads were re-called with MiXCR into one record per CDR3 protein. The repertoire holds tens of thousands of distinct CDR3 sequences, with under 6% as singletons. The chain couples TRBV7-6 to TRBJ2-2; 7 nucleotides line up with TRBD1. Sequenced sample: CD4+ T cells from blood. The clonotype originates from a woman in her fifties or sixties in good health. CDR3 residues: CASSLATGRNTGELFF. As DNA, the CDR3 is TGTGCCAGCAGCTTAGCGACAGGGAGAAACACCGGGGAGCTGTTTTTT.